Sequencing of this TCR beta chain was carried out in a study of blood T cell repertoires in COVID-19. Study at large: The United States, Italy and Spain supplied acute and convalescent COVID-19 samples. T cells, B-cell-depleted T cells, or PBMCs provided the cDNA or gDNA that served as material.

In the original analysis: Estimation of nucleated cell counts relied on the amplification of reference gene primers. The method was immunoSEQ multiplex PCR; TCRdb's version includes in-frame clones alone and lacks a portion of them. The V and J calls and clone size come from that table; D and trimming were worked out from the DNA. In the table there are approximately 97,000 clones, over 75% of which are singletons. Sequenced input: peripheral blood. The receptor comes from a human donor in a cohort sampled during active COVID-19.

CDR3 region: CASSQARTGGYYGYTF. CDR3 in DNA: TGTGCCAGCAGCCAAGCTCGGACAGGGGGGTACTATGGCTACACCTTC. The chain links TRBV3-1 (or the pseudogene TRBV3-2) to TRBJ1-2, with 10 bases identical to TRBD1. From germline, CDR1 is LGHDT and CDR2 YNNKEL (reference sequence). J was trimmed by 3 bases and V by 1 base; bases with no gene match: 5. The CDR3 runs 16 residues.